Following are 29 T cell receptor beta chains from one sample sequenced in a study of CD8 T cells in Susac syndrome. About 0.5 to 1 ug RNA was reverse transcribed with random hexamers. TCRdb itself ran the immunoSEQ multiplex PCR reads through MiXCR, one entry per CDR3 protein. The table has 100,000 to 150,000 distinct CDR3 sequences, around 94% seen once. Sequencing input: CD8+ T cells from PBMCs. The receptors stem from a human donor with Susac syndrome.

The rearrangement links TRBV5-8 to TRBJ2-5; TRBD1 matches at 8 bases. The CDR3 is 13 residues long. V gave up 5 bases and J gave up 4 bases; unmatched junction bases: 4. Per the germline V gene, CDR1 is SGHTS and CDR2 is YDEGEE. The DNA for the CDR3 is TGTGCCAGCAGGGACAGGGCCGGAGAGACCCAGTACTTC. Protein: CASRDRAGETQYF.

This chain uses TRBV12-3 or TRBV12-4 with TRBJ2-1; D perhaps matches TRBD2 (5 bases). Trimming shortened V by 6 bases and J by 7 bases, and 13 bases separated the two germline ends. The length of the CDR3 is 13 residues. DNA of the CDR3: TGTGCCAGCAGCCTAGCCCCCGGTAATGAGCAGTTCTTC. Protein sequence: CASSLAPGNEQFF.

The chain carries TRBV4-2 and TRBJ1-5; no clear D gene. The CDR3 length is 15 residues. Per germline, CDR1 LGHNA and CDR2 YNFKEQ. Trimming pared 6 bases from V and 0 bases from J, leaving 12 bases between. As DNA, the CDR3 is TGTGCCAGCAGTCTTAGGGCAGATAGCAATCAGCCCCAGCATTTT. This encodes CASSLRADSNQPQHF.

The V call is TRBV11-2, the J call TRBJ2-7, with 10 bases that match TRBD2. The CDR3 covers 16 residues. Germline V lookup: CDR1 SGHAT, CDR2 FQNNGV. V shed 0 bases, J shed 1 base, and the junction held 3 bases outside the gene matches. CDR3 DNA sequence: TGTGCCAGCAGCTTAGATCCTAGCGGGGGATCCTACGAGCAGTACTTC. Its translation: CASSLDPSGGSYEQYF.

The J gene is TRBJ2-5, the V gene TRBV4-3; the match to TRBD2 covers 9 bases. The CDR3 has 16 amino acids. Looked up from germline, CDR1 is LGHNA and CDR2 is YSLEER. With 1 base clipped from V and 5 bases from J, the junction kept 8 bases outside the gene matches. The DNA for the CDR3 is TGCGCCAGCAGCCAAGGTGTCAGCGGGGGGCTGGAGACCCAGTACTTC. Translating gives CASSQGVSGGLETQYF.

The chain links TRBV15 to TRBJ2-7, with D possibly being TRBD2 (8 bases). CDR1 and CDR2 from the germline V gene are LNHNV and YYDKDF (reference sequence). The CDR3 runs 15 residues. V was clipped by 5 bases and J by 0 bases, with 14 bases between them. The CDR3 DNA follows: TGTGCCACCAGCGAGGGGGCGGGGGGCTCCTACGAGCAGTACTTC. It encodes CATSEGAGGSYEQYF.

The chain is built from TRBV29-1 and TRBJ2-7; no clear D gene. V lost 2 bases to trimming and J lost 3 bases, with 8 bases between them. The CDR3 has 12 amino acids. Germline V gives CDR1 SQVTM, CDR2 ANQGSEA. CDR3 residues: CSVEQDDYEQYF. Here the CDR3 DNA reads TGCAGCGTTGAACAGGATGACTACGAGCAGTACTTC.

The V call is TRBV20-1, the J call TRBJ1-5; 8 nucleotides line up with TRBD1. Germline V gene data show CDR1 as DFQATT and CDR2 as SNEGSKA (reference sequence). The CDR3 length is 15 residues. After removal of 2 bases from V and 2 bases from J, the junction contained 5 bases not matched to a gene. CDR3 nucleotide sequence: TGCAGTGCTAGAAAGGGACAGGTGGGCAATCAGCCCCAGCATTTT. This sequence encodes CSARKGQVGNQPQHF.

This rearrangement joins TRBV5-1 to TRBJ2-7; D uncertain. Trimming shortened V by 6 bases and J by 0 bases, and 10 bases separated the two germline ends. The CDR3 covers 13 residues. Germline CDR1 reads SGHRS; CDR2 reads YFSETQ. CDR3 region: CASTGGNSYEQYF. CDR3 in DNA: TGCGCCAGCACGGGCGGAAACTCCTACGAGCAGTACTTC.

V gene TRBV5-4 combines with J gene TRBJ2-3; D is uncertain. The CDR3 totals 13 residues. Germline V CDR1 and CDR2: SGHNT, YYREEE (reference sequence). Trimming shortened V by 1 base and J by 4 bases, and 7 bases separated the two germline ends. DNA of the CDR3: TGTGCCAGCAGCTTGCTGCAGGCAGATACGCAGTATTTT. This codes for CASSLLQADTQYF.

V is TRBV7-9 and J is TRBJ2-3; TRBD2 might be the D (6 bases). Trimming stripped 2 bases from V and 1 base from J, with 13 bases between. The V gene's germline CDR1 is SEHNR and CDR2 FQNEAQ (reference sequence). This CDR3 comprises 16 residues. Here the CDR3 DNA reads TGTGCCAGCAGCTTATTAGGGTCTAGCGGCACAGATACGCAGTATTTT. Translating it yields CASSLLGSSGTDTQYF.

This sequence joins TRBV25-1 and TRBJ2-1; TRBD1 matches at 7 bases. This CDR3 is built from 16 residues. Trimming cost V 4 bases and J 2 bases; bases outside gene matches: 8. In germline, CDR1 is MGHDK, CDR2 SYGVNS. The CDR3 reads CASSASPGTAYNEQFF. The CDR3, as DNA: TGTGCCAGCAGTGCCTCCCCCGGGACAGCCTACAATGAGCAGTTCTTC.

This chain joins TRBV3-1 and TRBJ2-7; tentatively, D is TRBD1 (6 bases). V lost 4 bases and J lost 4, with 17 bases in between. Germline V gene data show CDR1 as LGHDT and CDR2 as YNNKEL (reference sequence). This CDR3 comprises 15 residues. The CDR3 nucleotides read TGTGCCAGCAGCCGCCCCGGACAGCGCGGGTACGAGCAGTACTTC. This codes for CASSRPGQRGYEQYF.

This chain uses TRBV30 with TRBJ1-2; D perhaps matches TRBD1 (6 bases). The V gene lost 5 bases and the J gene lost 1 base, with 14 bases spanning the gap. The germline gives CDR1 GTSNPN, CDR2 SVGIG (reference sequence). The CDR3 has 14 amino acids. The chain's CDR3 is CAWDPTGNNYGYTF. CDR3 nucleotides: TGTGCCTGGGACCCTACAGGGAATAACTATGGCTACACCTTC.

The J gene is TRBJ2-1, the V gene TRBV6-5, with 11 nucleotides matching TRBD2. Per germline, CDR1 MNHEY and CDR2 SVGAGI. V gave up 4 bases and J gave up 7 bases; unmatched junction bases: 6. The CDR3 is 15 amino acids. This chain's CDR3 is CASSFVAGGPNEQFF. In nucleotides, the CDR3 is TGTGCCAGCAGTTTCGTAGCGGGAGGGCCGAATGAGCAGTTCTTC.

The CDR3 nucleotides are TGTGCCAGCAGCTTGGACTTGGGTAGCACAGATACGCAGTATTTT. It translates to CASSLDLGSTDTQYF. The chain combines TRBV5-5 with TRBJ2-3; no definite D call. The CDR3 contains 15 residues. The ends were cut back, 0 bases at V and 0 bases at J, with 8 bases in the middle. Looked up from germline, CDR1 is SGHKS and CDR2 is YYEKEE (reference sequence).

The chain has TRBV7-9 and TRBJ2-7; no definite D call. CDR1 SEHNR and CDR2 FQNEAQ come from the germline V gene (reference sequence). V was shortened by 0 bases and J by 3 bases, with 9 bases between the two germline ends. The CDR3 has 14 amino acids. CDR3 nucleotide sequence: TGTGCCAGCAGCTTAGCGGGCAGAGACTACGAGCAGTACTTC. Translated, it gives CASSLAGRDYEQYF. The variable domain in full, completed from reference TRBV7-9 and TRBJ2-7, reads DTGVSQNPRHKITKRGQNVTFRCDPISEHNRLYWYRQTLGQGPEFLTYFQNEAQLEKSRLLSDRFSAERPKGSFSTLEIQRTEQGDSAMYLCASSLAGRDYEQYFGPGTRLTVT.

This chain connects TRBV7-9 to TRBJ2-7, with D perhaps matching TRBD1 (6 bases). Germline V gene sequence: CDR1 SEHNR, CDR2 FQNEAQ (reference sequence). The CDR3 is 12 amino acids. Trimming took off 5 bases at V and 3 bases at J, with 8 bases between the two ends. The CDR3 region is CASSMDSYEQYF. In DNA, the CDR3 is TGTGCCAGCAGCATGGACAGCTACGAGCAGTACTTC.

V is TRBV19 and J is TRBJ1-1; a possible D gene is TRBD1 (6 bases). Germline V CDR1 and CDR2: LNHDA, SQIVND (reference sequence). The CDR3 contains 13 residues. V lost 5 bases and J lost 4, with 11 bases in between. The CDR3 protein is CASSWGHSTEAFF. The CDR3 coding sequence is TGTGCCAGTAGTTGGGGACACAGCACTGAAGCTTTCTTT.

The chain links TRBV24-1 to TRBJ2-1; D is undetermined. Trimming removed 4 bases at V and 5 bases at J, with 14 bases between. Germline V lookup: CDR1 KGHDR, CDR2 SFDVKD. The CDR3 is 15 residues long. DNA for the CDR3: TGTGCCACCAGTGACTCCCCCAGCGCCCACAATGAGCAGTTCTTC. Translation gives CATSDSPSAHNEQFF.

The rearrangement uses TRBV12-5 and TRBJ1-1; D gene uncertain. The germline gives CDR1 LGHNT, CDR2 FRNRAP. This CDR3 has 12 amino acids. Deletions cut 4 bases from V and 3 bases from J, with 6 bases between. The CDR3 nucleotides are TGTGCTAGTGGTTGGTCAGACACTGAAGCTTTCTTT. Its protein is CASGWSDTEAFF.

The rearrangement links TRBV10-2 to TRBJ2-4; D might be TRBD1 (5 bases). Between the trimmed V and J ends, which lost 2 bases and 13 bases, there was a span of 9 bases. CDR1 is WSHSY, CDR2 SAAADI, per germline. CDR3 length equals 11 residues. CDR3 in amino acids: CASSEGQGQYF. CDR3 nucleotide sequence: TGCGCCAGCAGTGAGGGACAAGGCCAGTACTTC.

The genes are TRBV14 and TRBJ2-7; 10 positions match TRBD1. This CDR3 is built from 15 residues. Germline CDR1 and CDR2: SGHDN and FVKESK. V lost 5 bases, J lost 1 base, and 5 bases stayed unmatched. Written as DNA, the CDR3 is TGTGCCAGCAGCGGGGGGACAGGGGTTTCCTACGAGCAGTACTTC. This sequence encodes CASSGGTGVSYEQYF.

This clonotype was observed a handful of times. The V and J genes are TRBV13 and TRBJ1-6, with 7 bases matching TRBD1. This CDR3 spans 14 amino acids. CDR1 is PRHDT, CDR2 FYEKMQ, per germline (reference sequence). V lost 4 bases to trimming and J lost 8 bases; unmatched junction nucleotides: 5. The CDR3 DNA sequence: TGTGCCAGCAGCTCAAGACAGGGTGATTCACCCCTCCACTTT. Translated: CASSSRQGDSPLHF.

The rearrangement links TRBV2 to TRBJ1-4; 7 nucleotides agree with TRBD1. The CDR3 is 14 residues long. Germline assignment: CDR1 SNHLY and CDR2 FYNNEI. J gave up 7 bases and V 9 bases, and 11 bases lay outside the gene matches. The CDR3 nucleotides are TGTGCCAGACCTGGGGGGACAGCGCGTGAAAAACTGTTTTTT. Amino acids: CARPGGTAREKLFF.

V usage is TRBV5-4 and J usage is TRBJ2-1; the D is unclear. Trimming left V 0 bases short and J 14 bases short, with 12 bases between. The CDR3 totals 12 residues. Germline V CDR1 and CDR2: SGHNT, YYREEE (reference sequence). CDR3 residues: CASSLAGVRKFF. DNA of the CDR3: TGTGCCAGCAGCTTGGCGGGCGTTCGTAAGTTCTTC.

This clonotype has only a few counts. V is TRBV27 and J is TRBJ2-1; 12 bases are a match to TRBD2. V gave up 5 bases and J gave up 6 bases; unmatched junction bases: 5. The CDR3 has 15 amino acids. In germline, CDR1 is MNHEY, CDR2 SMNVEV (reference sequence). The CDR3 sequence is CASSPGTSGRNEQFF. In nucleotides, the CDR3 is TGTGCCAGCAGTCCCGGGACTAGCGGGCGCAATGAGCAGTTCTTC.

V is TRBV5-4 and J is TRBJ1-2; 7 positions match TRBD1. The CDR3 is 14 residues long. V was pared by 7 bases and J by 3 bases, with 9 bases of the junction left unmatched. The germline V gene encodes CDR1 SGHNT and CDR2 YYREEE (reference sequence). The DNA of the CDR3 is TGTGCCAGCTGGCCAGACAGGGCGGACTATGGCTACACCTTC. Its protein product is CASWPDRADYGYTF.

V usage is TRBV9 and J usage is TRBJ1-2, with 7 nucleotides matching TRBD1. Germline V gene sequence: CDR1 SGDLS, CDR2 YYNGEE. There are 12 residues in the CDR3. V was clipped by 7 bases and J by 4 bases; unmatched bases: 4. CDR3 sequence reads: CASQGGTYGYTF. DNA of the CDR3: TGTGCCAGCCAGGGGGGGACCTATGGCTACACCTTC.